This T cell receptor (beta chain) was sequenced during a study of blood T cell repertoires in COVID-19. Study details: The cDNA or gDNA used as material had been derived from T cells, B-cell-depleted T cells, or PBMCs.

This clone turned up a few times. Only in-frame clones appear in the TCRdb table, and some are missing; sequencing was by immunoSEQ multiplex PCR. The sample consists of more than 250,000 clones, over 75% of them appearing once. Specimen: PBMCs or T cells enriched from blood (not recorded which). The origin of this receptor is a woman between 18 and 29 years old who had recovered from COVID-19.

CDR3 nucleotide sequence: TGTGCCAGCAGTTCGCGGGGGTTAGGGCCCGGGGAGCTGTTTTTT. Translated: CASSSRGLGPGELFF. The chain uses TRBV28 and TRBJ2-2; 7 bases agree with TRBD2. This CDR3 is 15 amino acids long. Per the germline V gene, CDR1 is MDHEN and CDR2 is SYDVKM. V trimming: 4 bases; J trimming: 6 bases; junction bases outside the gene matches: 8.